A selection of T cell receptor beta chains follows, all from one sample in a study of T cell responses to AZD1222 COVID-19 vaccine. Sequencing was performed with immunoSEQ multiplex PCR; in TCRdb, only in-frame clones are kept and a portion is missing. The table has roughly 150,000 clones, roughly 88% seen once. The sequenced sample was peripheral blood, obtained on day 0 of MenACWY control vaccination. These receptors all stem from an adult in good health. CDR3s include the opening cysteine and the closing phenylalanine or tryptophan. The D gene is left open where the match is weak. The size of a clone is reported for some rows only, either as once, few or many, or as a class for expanded clones.

TRBV30	TRBJ1-5	-	17	TRBD1	CAWSVDRGSLSNQPQHF	TGTGCCTGGAGTGTAGACAGGGGTTCCCTTAGCAATCAGCCCCAGCATTTT
TRBV29-1	TRBJ2-5	few	13	TRBD2	CSVVTSGGETQYF	TGCAGCGTTGTCACTAGCGGGGGGGAGACCCAGTACTTC
TRBV7-2	TRBJ1-5	-	13	-	CASSLHRDQPQHF	TGTGCCAGCAGCTTACACAGGGATCAGCCCCAGCATTTT
TRBV6-6	TRBJ2-3	-	17	TRBD2	CASSPPWTSGGTDTQYF	TGTGCCAGCAGTCCACCCTGGACTAGCGGGGGGACAGATACGCAGTATTTT
TRBV29-1	TRBJ2-7	-	13	-	CSVERQAPYEQYF	TGCAGCGTTGAGAGGCAGGCTCCGTACGAGCAGTACTTC
TRBV29-1	TRBJ2-5	-	14	-	CSVSQGARSETQYF	TGCAGCGTTTCCCAAGGGGCACGGAGTGAGACCCAGTACTTC
TRBV5-4	TRBJ2-3	-	14	TRBD2	CASTRGGPTDTQYF	TGTGCCAGCACCCGCGGGGGGCCCACAGATACGCAGTATTTT
TRBV6-5	TRBJ2-7	once	15	TRBD2	CASSYWLAGRYEQYF	TGTGCCAGCAGTTACTGGCTAGCGGGACGCTACGAGCAGTACTTC
TRBV13	TRBJ2-1	few	15	-	CASSLRLGRFNEQFF	TGTGCCAGCAGCCTTCGTCTAGGCCGCTTCAATGAGCAGTTCTTC
TRBV5-1	TRBJ1-1	-	15	TRBD1	CASSPETGENTEAFF	TGCGCCAGCAGCCCGGAAACAGGGGAGAACACTGAAGCTTTCTTT
TRBV6-5	TRBJ1-2	-	12	-	CASTPGPHGYTF	TGTGCCAGCACCCCAGGGCCCCATGGCTACACCTTC
TRBV4-2	TRBJ1-2	-	15	-	CASSQVTTDNYGYTF	TGTGCCAGCAGCCAAGTGACGACGGATAACTATGGCTACACCTTC